The next 16 T cell receptor beta chains were all read from a single sample in a study of blood T cell repertoires in COVID-19. The protocol was immunoSEQ multiplex PCR, while the TCRdb copy is restricted to in-frame clones and leaves out a portion. The table includes around 110,000 clones, about nine tenths detected once. The sample taken for sequencing was peripheral blood. Receptors originate from a human donor with active COVID-19. The donor label of this sample is uncertain.

This clone was observed a single time. This chain uses TRBV9 with TRBJ2-1, with 14 positions matching TRBD2. Germline V CDR1 and CDR2: SGDLS, YYNGEE. Losses at the gene ends were 4 bases for V and 4 bases for J; bases not matched to a gene: 7. The CDR3 has 17 amino acids. CDR3 coding DNA: TGTGCCAGCAGCTCAGGACTAGCGGGGGGAATTTACAATGAGCAGTTCTTC. It specifies CASSSGLAGGIYNEQFF. Based on the CDR3 plus reference TRBV9 and TRBJ2-1, the full variable domain is DSGVTQTPKHLITATGQRVTLRCSPRSGDLSVYWYQQSLDQGLQFLIQYYNGEERAKGNILERFSAQQFPDLHSELNLSSLELGDSALYFCASSSGLAGGIYNEQFFGPGTRLTVL.

This sequence joins TRBV10-3 and TRBJ2-1; perhaps TRBD2 as D (8 bases). Germline assignment: CDR1 ENHRY and CDR2 SYGVKD. The V end was cut by 7 bases, the J end by 6 bases, with 16 bases between. This CDR3 contains 14 residues. Written as DNA, the CDR3 is TGTGCCATCACAGGGGGACTAGGCTCCAATGAGCAGTTCTTC. Translation: CAITGGLGSNEQFF.

The table lists this clone with a count of one. This chain uses TRBV6-5 with TRBJ1-2; a possible D gene is TRBD1 (5 bases). The CDR3 is made up of 11 amino acids. Germline-derived CDR1 and CDR2 are MNHEY and SVGAGI. V shed 2 bases and J shed 7 bases, with 5 bases lying between them. CDR3 nucleotide sequence: TGTGCCAGCAGTTACAGGGGTGGCTACACCTTC. It is translated as CASSYRGGYTF.

This clone was observed a single time. J is TRBJ1-4 and V is TRBV2; tentatively, D is TRBD1 (6 bases). This CDR3 has 15 residues. Germline CDR1 reads SNHLY; CDR2 reads FYNNEI. The V and J ends lost 6 bases and 0 bases respectively, with 11 bases between them. For the CDR3, the DNA is TGTGCCAGCAGAAAGGACAGTGCAACTAATGAAAAACTGTTTTTT. It yields the protein CASRKDSATNEKLFF.

This clone was seen more than once but under ten times. The V call is TRBV19, the J call TRBJ1-6, with a tentative D call TRBD1 (6 bases). Germline-derived CDR1 and CDR2 are LNHDA and SQIVND (reference sequence). This CDR3 is built from 14 residues. V was trimmed by 3 bases and J by 8 bases, leaving 11 bases between them. The CDR3: CASSILGGDSPLHF. The CDR3 nucleotides read TGTGCCAGTAGTATTTTAGGGGGAGATTCACCCCTCCACTTT.

V usage is TRBV13 and J usage is TRBJ2-5, with 13 bases fitting TRBD2. CDR3 length equals 16 residues. Trimming cost V 6 bases and J 4 bases; bases outside gene matches: 8. Germline CDR1 is PRHDT and CDR2 is FYEKMQ (reference sequence). CDR3 in DNA: TGTGCCAGCAGTCAGGGACTAGCGGGGTGGCTAGAGACCCAGTACTTC. Translated, it gives CASSQGLAGWLETQYF.

The rearrangement joins TRBV7-2 to TRBJ1-4, with D perhaps matching TRBD1 (5 bases). CDR1 SGHTA and CDR2 FQGNSA come from the germline V gene. This CDR3 spans 16 amino acids. Deletions cut 2 bases from V and 4 bases from J, with 14 bases between. The CDR3 DNA follows: TGTGCCAGCAGCTTAATTTCGGGGGAGGGTAATGAAAAACTGTTTTTT. This translates into CASSLISGEGNEKLFF.

The chain links TRBV12-5 to TRBJ2-2, with 8 bases that match TRBD2. V gave up 6 bases and J gave up 6 bases; unmatched junction bases: 9. The CDR3 covers 15 residues. Germline CDR1 and CDR2: LGHNT and FRNRAP. CDR3 DNA sequence: TGTGCTAGTGGGGGGTCGGGAGGGTTTGCCGGGGAGCTGTTTTTT. It translates to CASGGSGGFAGELFF.

The J gene is TRBJ1-4, the V gene TRBV14, with TRBD1 as a possible D gene (5 bases). The CDR3 is 15 residues long. Germline CDR1 SGHDN, CDR2 FVKESK. V was pared by 2 bases and J by 12 bases, with 19 bases between. CDR3 DNA: TGTGCCAGCAGCCAAATAGGGCCCCGCCGGGGGGAACTGTTTTTT. It is translated as CASSQIGPRRGELFF.

Only one count was recorded for this clone. V usage is TRBV5-1 and J usage is TRBJ2-5; 9 bases are shared with TRBD1. CDR1 SGHRS and CDR2 YFSETQ come from the germline V gene. J lost 4 bases, V lost 4 bases, and 8 bases had no gene match. The CDR3 sequence is 15 residues long. CDR3 sequence reads: CASSKLTGGSETQYF. CDR3 DNA sequence: TGCGCCAGCAGCAAATTGACAGGGGGGTCAGAGACCCAGTACTTC.

The chain employs TRBV4-3 and TRBJ1-1; a weak D match, TRBD1 (6 bases). The ends were cut back, 4 bases at V and 4 bases at J, with 13 bases in the middle. Germline CDR1 LGHNA, CDR2 YSLEER. The CDR3 contains 14 residues. In DNA form, the CDR3 reads TGCGCCAGCAGCCCTTCGGTAGGGGGCACTGAAGCTTTCTTT. This sequence encodes CASSPSVGGTEAFF.

The chain is built from TRBV18 and TRBJ1-1; 10 nucleotides align to TRBD1. This CDR3 has 15 residues. The germline gives CDR1 KGHSH, CDR2 LQKENI. Trimming cost V 4 bases and J 2 bases; bases outside gene matches: 4. The CDR3 sequence is CASSRGTGANTEAFF. The CDR3 coding sequence is TGTGCCAGCTCACGAGGGACAGGGGCAAACACTGAAGCTTTCTTT. The variable domain in full, completed from reference TRBV18 and TRBJ1-1, reads NAGVMQNPRHLVRRRGQEARLRCSPMKGHSHVYWYRQLPEEGLKFMVYLQKENIIDESGMPKERFSAEFPKEGPSILRIQQVVRGDSAAYFCASSRGTGANTEAFFGQGTRLTVV.

This chain joins TRBV6-5 and TRBJ1-2; 7 nucleotides align to TRBD1. CDR3 length equals 14 residues. Per germline, CDR1 MNHEY and CDR2 SVGAGI. Trimming removed 7 bases from V and 4 bases from J; junction bases left unmatched: 9. CDR3 sequence (DNA): TGTGCCAGCACCCTGGGCAGGGGGATCTATGGCTACACCTTC. Translation: CASTLGRGIYGYTF.

The chain is built from TRBV10-2 and TRBJ1-6, with D tentatively TRBD1 (5 bases). Germline V lookup: CDR1 WSHSY, CDR2 SAAADI. V was pared by 2 bases and J by 0 bases, with 14 bases between. The CDR3 covers 18 residues. CDR3 nucleotide sequence: TGCGCCAGCAGTGAGACAGGCCCCCCGAGCTCCTATAATTCACCCCTCCACTTT. It is translated as CASSETGPPSSYNSPLHF.

V is TRBV7-3 and J is TRBJ1-1; 7 nucleotides agree with TRBD1. Germline V gene data show CDR1 as SGHTA and CDR2 as FQGTGA. This CDR3 has 16 amino acids. Trimming took 1 base from V and 6 from J; bases not matched to a gene: 11. The CDR3 here is CASSLSGLSTGSEAFF. The CDR3 coding sequence is TGTGCCAGCAGCTTAAGTGGTCTATCGACAGGGTCTGAAGCTTTCTTT.

The V call is TRBV14, the J call TRBJ2-5, with 11 nucleotides matching TRBD1. This CDR3 is built from 16 residues. The germline gives CDR1 SGHDN, CDR2 FVKESK. V lost 4 bases, J lost 7 bases, and 11 bases stayed unmatched. CDR3 in amino acids: CASSPARTGGAGTQYF. The CDR3 DNA reads as TGTGCCAGCAGCCCGGCGAGGACAGGGGGCGCCGGGACCCAGTACTTC.